One sample yielded the 20 T cell receptor beta chains listed below, sequenced in a study of shared clonotypes between healthy human individuals. Some clones are missing from TCRdb's copy, which holds only in-frame ones; the method was immunoSEQ multiplex PCR. The table records a few million clones, around 95% of them present only once. Specimen: naive CD4+ T cells sorted from blood. The subset here: CD45RA+ positively selected. These receptors all come from a man aged 18-30 years in good health.

With regard to this clone: The sample contains more than one DNA sequence encoding this CDR3. The chain has TRBV7-8 and TRBJ1-1, with D possibly matching TRBD1 (6 bases). Germline V gene sequence: CDR1 SGHVS, CDR2 FQNEAQ. There are 13 residues in the CDR3. Trimming took 2 bases from V and 5 from J, leaving 9 bases between them. The CDR3, as DNA: TGTGCCAGCAGCTTAACAGGGAGGACTGAAGCTTTCTTT. It translates to CASSLTGRTEAFF.

This chain connects TRBV11-2 to TRBJ1-4; 7 nucleotides match TRBD1. Per germline, CDR1 SGHAT and CDR2 FQNNGV. CDR3 size: 16 residues. V shed 5 bases, J shed 5 bases, and the junction held 11 bases outside the gene matches. CDR3 sequence (DNA): TGTGCCAGCAGCCCGGTTTGGGACAGCCCGAATGAAAAACTGTTTTTT. Its protein is CASSPVWDSPNEKLFF.

The chain uses TRBV5-6 and TRBJ2-2, with 11 positions matching TRBD1. This CDR3 comprises 14 residues. Germline V gives CDR1 SGHDT, CDR2 YYEEEE. V trimming: 4 bases; J trimming: 7 bases; junction bases outside the gene matches: 3. CDR3 region: CASSRTGGGGELFF. DNA for the CDR3: TGTGCCAGCAGCCGGACAGGGGGCGGCGGGGAGCTGTTTTTT.

This clone has a single count. V gene TRBV6-5 combines with J gene TRBJ1-3; a possible D gene is TRBD1 (5 bases). Trimming removed 6 bases at V and 4 bases at J, with 16 bases between. CDR1 MNHEY and CDR2 SVGAGI come from the germline V gene. The CDR3 has 15 amino acids. The CDR3 protein is CASRGIRDQGNTIYF. CDR3 coding DNA: TGTGCCAGCAGGGGCATCCGGGACCAGGGAAACACCATATATTTT.

The chain employs TRBV30 and TRBJ2-7; D might be TRBD1 (6 bases). V gave up 3 bases and J gave up 1 base, with 10 bases separating them. Germline loops: CDR1 GTSNPN, CDR2 SVGIG (reference sequence). CDR3 length: 13 residues. The DNA for the CDR3 is TGTGCCTGGAGAGGACAGAGGTCCTACGAGCAGTACTTC. It encodes CAWRGQRSYEQYF.

The V and J genes are TRBV4-3 and TRBJ2-7; 7 bases align to TRBD2. CDR3 size: 16 residues. Germline trimming cut 4 bases from V and 3 bases from J; bases unmatched to any gene: 12. Germline V gives CDR1 LGHNA, CDR2 YSLEER. The CDR3 here is CASSRDKAGPVYEQYF. CDR3 coding DNA: TGCGCCAGCAGCCGGGATAAAGCGGGACCCGTCTACGAGCAGTACTTC.

The CDR3 bases are TGCGCCAGCAGCCAAGATGGGACCCTCAGCTCCTATAATTCACCCCTCCACTTT. As protein: CASSQDGTLSSYNSPLHF. The chain employs TRBV4-1 and TRBJ1-6, with D perhaps matching TRBD1 (5 bases). Germline values: CDR1 MGHRA, CDR2 YSYEKL. The V gene lost 0 bases and the J gene lost 0 bases, with 12 bases spanning the gap. This CDR3 region has 18 residues.

The chain employs TRBV18 and TRBJ2-7; 8 positions agree with TRBD1. The germline V gene encodes CDR1 KGHSH and CDR2 LQKENI. The CDR3 covers 13 residues. The J segment lost 6 bases and the V segment lost 5 bases, leaving 6 bases of the junction unmatched. CDR3 amino acids: CASSWTGTGEQYF. DNA of the CDR3: TGTGCCAGCTCATGGACAGGGACTGGCGAGCAGTACTTC. The full variable domain, with the rest looked up from reference TRBV18 and TRBJ2-7, is NAGVMQNPRHLVRRRGQEARLRCSPMKGHSHVYWYRQLPEEGLKFMVYLQKENIIDESGMPKERFSAEFPKEGPSILRIQQVVRGDSAAYFCASSWTGTGEQYFGPGTRLTVT.

About this clone: At one end the junction does not follow the germline gene, possibly because of a read error. The sample has other DNA sequences that encode this CDR3 too. The gene calls are TRBV30 and TRBJ1-1; TRBD1 matches 9 bases. Germline V gene sequence: CDR1 GTSNPN, CDR2 SVGIG (reference sequence). The CDR3 is made up of 12 amino acids. For the CDR3, the DNA is TGTGCCCGGGGGACAGGGAGCACTGAAGCGTTCTTT. Its protein product is CARGTGSTEAFF.

In DNA, the CDR3 is TGCGCCAGCAGCCGGGGAGGGGAGGAAAAACTGTTTTTT. Translation: CASSRGGEEKLFF. The chain combines TRBV5-1 with TRBJ1-4; TRBD1 is a possible D gene (5 bases). V lost 4 bases and J lost 8, with 12 bases in between. CDR3 length: 13 residues. CDR1 and CDR2 (germline): SGHRS, YFSETQ.

V usage is TRBV25-1 and J usage is TRBJ2-7; D ambiguous. V dropped 5 bases and J dropped 12 bases, with 8 bases sitting between them. Germline assignment: CDR1 MGHDK and CDR2 SYGVNS. This CDR3 is 9 amino acids long. CDR3 loop: CASSPRAYF. The CDR3 region has the DNA TGTGCCAGCAGTCCGCGCGCGTACTTC.

This sequence joins TRBV2 and TRBJ1-6; D perhaps matches TRBD1 (6 bases). The V end was cut by 3 bases, the J end by 5 bases, with 14 bases between. The germline gives CDR1 SNHLY, CDR2 FYNNEI. The CDR3 has 16 residues. CDR3 protein: CASSDLGAANNSPLHF. The CDR3 coding sequence is TGTGCCAGCAGTGACTTGGGGGCGGCCAATAATTCACCCCTCCACTTT.

Of note for this clone: The same CDR3 arises from other DNA sequences in this sample as well. The chain carries TRBV6-5 and TRBJ1-1; no definite D call. CDR3 length equals 14 residues. Trimming cost V 2 bases and J 1 base, with 8 bases left between them. CDR1 is MNHEY and CDR2 is SVGAGI in the germline V gene. The CDR3 nucleotides are TGTGCCAGCAGTTACGGCGGCCCGAACACTGAAGCTTTCTTT. It codes for CASSYGGPNTEAFF.

This rearrangement joins TRBV28 to TRBJ2-6; D perhaps matches TRBD1 (5 bases). CDR1 and CDR2 from the germline V gene are MDHEN and SYDVKM. V was clipped by 4 bases and J by 2 bases, with 12 bases between them. CDR3 size: 16 residues. CDR3: CASSSNRNPGANVLTF. DNA for the CDR3: TGTGCCAGCAGTTCCAACAGGAACCCTGGGGCCAACGTCCTGACTTTC.

The chain carries TRBV5-1 and TRBJ1-2, with TRBD1 matching over 8 bases. The CDR3 is made up of 16 amino acids. V was clipped by 0 bases and J by 8 bases; unmatched bases: 12. Germline V gene data show CDR1 as SGHRS and CDR2 as YFSETQ. The CDR3 loop is CASSLAGQGTSGGYTF. The CDR3 DNA sequence: TGCGCCAGCAGCTTGGCCGGACAGGGAACATCAGGGGGCTACACCTTC.

Written as DNA, the CDR3 is TGTGCCAGCAGCTTGGATTTTAGCGGGGCTAGCACAGATACGCAGTATTTT. Translating it yields CASSLDFSGASTDTQYF. The chain carries TRBV5-6 and TRBJ2-3; 8 bases map to TRBD2. V was clipped by 0 bases and J by 0 bases; unmatched bases: 6. This CDR3 has 17 residues. Germline CDR1 SGHDT, CDR2 YYEEEE.

The chain links TRBV10-3 to TRBJ1-1, with no clear D. Deletions cut 11 bases from V and 5 bases from J, with 12 bases between. The CDR3 contains 11 residues. Looked up from germline, CDR1 is ENHRY and CDR2 is SYGVKD. This CDR3 is CAVSGSTEAFF. The DNA for the CDR3 is TGTGCCGTCTCTGGGAGTACTGAAGCTTTCTTT.

The chain combines TRBV15 with TRBJ1-6, with D perhaps matching TRBD1 (6 bases). Germline assignment: CDR1 LNHNV and CDR2 YYDKDF (reference sequence). V shed 1 base and J shed 9 bases, with 13 bases lying between them. The CDR3 runs 15 residues. The CDR3 nucleotides read TGTGCCACCAGCAGAGGACAGGTCCATGGTTCACCCCTCCACTTT. Translating it yields CATSRGQVHGSPLHF. The full variable domain, rest sourced from reference TRBV15 and TRBJ1-6, is DAMVIQNPRYQVTQFGKPVTLSCSQTLNHNVMYWYQQKSSQAPKLLFHYYDKDFNNEADTPDNFQSRRPNTSFCFLDIRSPGLGDTAMYLCATSRGQVHGSPLHFGNGTRLTVT.

This clone was seen only once. The rearrangement uses TRBV10-3 and TRBJ2-3; the D call may be TRBD1 or TRBD2 (5 bases each). The V end lost 2 bases, the J end lost 0 bases, and 12 bases lay between the germline ends. This CDR3 has 16 amino acids. Per the germline V gene, CDR1 is ENHRY and CDR2 is SYGVKD. CDR3 bases: TGTGCCATCAGTGAGGCCGGGACCATTAGCACAGATACGCAGTATTTT. Amino acid sequence: CAISEAGTISTDTQYF.

The V gene is TRBV10-3, the J gene TRBJ2-7, with 8 bases lining up with TRBD1. Trimming at V came to 6 bases and at J to 3 bases, leaving 4 bases not matched to a gene. The germline V gene encodes CDR1 ENHRY and CDR2 SYGVKD. This CDR3 contains 13 residues. This CDR3 reads CAIRDRDLYEQYF. The CDR3 region has the DNA TGTGCCATCAGGGACAGGGATCTCTACGAGCAGTACTTC.